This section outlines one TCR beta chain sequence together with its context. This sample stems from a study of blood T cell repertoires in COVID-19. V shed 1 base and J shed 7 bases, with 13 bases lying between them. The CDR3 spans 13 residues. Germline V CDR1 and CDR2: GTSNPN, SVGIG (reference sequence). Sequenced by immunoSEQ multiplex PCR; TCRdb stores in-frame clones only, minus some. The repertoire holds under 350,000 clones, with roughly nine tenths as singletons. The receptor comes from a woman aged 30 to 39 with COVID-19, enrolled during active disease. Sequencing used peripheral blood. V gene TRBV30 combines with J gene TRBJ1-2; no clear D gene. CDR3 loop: CAWSGGEASGYTF. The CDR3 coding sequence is TGTGCCTGGAGTGGGGGAGAGGCGTCTGGCTACACCTTC.